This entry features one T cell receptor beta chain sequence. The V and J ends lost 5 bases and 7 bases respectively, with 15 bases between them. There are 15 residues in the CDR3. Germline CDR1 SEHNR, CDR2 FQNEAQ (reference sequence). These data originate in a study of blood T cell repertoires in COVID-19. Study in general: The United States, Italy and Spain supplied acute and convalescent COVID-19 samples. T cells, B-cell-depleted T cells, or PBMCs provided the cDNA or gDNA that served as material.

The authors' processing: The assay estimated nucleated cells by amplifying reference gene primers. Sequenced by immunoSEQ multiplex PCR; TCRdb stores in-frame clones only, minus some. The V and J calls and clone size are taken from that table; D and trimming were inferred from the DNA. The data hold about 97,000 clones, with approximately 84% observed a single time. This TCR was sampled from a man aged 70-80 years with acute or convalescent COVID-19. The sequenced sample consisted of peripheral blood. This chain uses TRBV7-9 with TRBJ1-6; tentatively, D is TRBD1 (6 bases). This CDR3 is CASSQTGRRNSPLHF. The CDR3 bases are TGTGCCAGCAGCCAAACAGGGCGTCGGAATTCACCCCTCCACTTT.